This T cell receptor beta chain is drawn from a study of blood T cells in healthy people across ages. Points from the study as a whole: Per million T cells, the diversity of TCR beta decreased roughly linearly as age advanced.

Regarding this clonotype: Its specificity is not known.

A sample-barcoded 5' primer and a J-beta primer mix were used in a second PCR of roughly 6 to 11 cycles. TCRdb independently ran MiXCR on the 5' RACE reads; one entry per CDR3 protein. The sample contains 720,000 or so distinct CDR3 sequences, around two fifths of which appear only once. The CDR3 length is 16 residues. V lost 2 bases, J lost 7 bases, and 15 bases lay in between. Germline V gene data show CDR1 as SGHTA and CDR2 as FQGTGA. This chain uses TRBV7-3 with TRBJ1-6; no definite D call. The sequence came from a man aged 80 or over in good health. The sequenced material came from blood. The CDR3 DNA reads TGTGCCAGCAGCTTATTAGGCAGTATCGGGAATTCACCCCTCCACTTT. It translates to CASSLLGSIGNSPLHF.